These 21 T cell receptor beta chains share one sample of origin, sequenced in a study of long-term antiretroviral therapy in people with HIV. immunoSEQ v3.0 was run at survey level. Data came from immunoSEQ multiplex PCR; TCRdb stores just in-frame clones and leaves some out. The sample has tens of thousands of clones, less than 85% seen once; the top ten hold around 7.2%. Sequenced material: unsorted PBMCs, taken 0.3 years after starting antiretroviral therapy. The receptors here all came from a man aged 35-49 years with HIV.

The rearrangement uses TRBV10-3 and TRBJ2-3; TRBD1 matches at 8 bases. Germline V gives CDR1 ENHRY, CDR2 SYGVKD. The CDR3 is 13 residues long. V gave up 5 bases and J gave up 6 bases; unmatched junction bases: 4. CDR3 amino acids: CAISRQGRDTQYF. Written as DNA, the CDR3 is TGTGCCATCAGTAGACAGGGGCGCGATACGCAGTATTTT.

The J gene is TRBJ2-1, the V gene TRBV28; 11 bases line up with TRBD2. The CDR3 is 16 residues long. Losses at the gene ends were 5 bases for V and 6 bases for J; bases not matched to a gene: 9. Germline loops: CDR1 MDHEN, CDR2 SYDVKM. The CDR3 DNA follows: TGTGCCAGCAGTAATAGCGGGGGGGACAGATTCAATGAGCAGTTCTTC. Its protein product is CASSNSGGDRFNEQFF.

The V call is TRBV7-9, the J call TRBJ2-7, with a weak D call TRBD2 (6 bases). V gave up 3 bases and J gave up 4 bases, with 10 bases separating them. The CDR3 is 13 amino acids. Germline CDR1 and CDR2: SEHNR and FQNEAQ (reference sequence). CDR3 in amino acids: CASSFGEEYEQYF. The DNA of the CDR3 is TGTGCCAGCAGCTTCGGGGAGGAATACGAGCAGTACTTC.

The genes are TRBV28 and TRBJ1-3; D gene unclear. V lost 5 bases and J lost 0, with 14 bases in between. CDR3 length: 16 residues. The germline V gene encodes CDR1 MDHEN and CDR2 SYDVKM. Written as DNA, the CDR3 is TGTGCCAGCAGTCCAGCGAGCGCAAGCTCTGGAAACACCATATATTTT. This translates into CASSPASASSGNTIYF. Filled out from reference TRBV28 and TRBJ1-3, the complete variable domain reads DVKVTQSSRYLVKRTGEKVFLECVQDMDHENMFWYRQDPGLGLRLIYFSYDVKMKEKGDIPEGYSVSREKKERFSLILESASTNQTSMYLCASSPASASSGNTIYFGEGSWLTVV.

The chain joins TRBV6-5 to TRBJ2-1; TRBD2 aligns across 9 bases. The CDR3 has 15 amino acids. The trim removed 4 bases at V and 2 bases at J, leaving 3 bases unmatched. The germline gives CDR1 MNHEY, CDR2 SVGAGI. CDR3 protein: CASSFSGGPYNEQFF. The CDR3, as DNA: TGTGCCAGCAGTTTTAGCGGGGGTCCCTACAATGAGCAGTTCTTC.

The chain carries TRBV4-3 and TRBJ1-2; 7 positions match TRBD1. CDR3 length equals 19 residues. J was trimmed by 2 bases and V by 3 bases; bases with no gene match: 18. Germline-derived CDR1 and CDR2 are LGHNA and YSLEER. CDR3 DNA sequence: TGCGCCAGCAGCCACGTACTCCCCCGGGACAGTGTTTCCAACTATGGCTACACCTTC. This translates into CASSHVLPRDSVSNYGYTF.

CDR3 protein: CASSEARTALYGYTF. The CDR3 DNA reads TGTGCCAGCAGTGAAGCTAGGACAGCGCTCTATGGCTACACCTTC. This chain links TRBV6-1 with TRBJ1-2; D perhaps matches TRBD1 (6 bases). This CDR3 spans 15 amino acids. Germline loops: CDR1 MNHNS, CDR2 SASEGT. Trimming left V 0 bases short and J 4 bases short, with 12 bases between.

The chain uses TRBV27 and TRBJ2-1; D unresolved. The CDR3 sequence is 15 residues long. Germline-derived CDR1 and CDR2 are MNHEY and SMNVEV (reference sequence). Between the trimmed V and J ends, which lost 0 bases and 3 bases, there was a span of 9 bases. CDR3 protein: CASSLSQDLYNEQFF. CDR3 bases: TGTGCCAGCAGTTTATCTCAAGACCTCTACAATGAGCAGTTCTTC.

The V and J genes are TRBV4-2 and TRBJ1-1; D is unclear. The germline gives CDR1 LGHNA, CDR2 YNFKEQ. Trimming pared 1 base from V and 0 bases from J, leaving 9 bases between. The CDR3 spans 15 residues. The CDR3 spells CASSQGPELNTEAFF. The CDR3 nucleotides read TGTGCCAGCAGCCAAGGACCAGAGCTGAACACTGAAGCTTTCTTT.

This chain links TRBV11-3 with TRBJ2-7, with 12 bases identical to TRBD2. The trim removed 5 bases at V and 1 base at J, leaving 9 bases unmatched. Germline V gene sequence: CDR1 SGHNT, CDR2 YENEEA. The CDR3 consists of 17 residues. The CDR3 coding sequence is TGTGCCAGCAGCCTAGGCGGACTAGCGGGGAAGTCCTACGAGCAGTACTTC. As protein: CASSLGGLAGKSYEQYF.

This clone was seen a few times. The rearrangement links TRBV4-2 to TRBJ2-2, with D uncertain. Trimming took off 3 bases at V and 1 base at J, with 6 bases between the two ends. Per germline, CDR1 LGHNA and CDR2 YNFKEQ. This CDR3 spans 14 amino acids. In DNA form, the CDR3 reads TGTGCCAGCAGCCAGGCCAGGAACACCGGGGAGCTGTTTTTT. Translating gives CASSQARNTGELFF.

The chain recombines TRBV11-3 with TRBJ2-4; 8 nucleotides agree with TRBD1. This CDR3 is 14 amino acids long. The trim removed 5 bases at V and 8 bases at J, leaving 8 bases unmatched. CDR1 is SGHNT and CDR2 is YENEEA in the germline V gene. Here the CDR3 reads CASSQTGEEHIQYF. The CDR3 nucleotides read TGTGCCAGCAGCCAGACAGGGGAAGAACACATTCAGTACTTC.

In DNA form, the CDR3 reads TGCGCCAGCAGCTTTTCCGGGACTAGCATTACCCTCGAGCAGTACTTC. Its protein is CASSFSGTSITLEQYF. This sequence joins TRBV5-1 and TRBJ2-7; TRBD2 matches 9 bases. J was trimmed by 6 bases and V by 2 bases; bases with no gene match: 12. Germline CDR1 reads SGHRS; CDR2 reads YFSETQ. This CDR3 is built from 16 residues.

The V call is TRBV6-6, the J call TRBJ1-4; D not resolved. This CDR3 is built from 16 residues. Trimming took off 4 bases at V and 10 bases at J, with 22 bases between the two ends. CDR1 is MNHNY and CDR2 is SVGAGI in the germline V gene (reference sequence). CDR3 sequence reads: CASSSPAGAIFGKLFF. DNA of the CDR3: TGTGCCAGCAGTTCCCCAGCGGGCGCGATTTTTGGAAAACTGTTTTTT.

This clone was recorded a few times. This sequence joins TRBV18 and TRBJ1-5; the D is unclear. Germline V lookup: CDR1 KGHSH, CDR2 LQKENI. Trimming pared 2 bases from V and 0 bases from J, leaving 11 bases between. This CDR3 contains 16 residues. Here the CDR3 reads CASSPTGPYSNQPQHF. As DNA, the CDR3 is TGTGCCAGCTCACCAACGGGTCCCTATAGCAATCAGCCCCAGCATTTT.

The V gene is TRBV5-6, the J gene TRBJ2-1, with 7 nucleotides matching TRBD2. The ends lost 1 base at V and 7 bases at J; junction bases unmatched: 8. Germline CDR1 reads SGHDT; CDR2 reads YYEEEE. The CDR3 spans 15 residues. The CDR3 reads CASSLNGRAWNEQFF. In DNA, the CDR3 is TGTGCCAGCAGCTTGAATGGGAGGGCCTGGAATGAGCAGTTCTTC.

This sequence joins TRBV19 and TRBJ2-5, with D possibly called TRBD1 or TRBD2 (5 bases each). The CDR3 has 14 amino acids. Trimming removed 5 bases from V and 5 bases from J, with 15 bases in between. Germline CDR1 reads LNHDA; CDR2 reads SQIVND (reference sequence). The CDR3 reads CASSPGTRGETQYF. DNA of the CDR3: TGTGCCAGTAGTCCGGGGACCCGAGGGGAGACCCAGTACTTC. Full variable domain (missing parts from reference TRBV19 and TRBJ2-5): DGGITQSPKYLFRKEGQNVTLSCEQNLNHDAMYWYRQDPGQGLRLIYYSQIVNDFQKGDIAEGYSVSREKKESFPLTVTSAQKNPTAFYLCASSPGTRGETQYFGPGTRLLVL.

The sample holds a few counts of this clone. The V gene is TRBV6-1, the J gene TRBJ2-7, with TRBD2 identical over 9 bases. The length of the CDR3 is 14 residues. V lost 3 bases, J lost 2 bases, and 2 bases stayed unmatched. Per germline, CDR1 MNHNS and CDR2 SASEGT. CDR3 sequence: CASSEGGRAYEQYF. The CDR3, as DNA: TGTGCCAGCAGTGAGGGCGGGAGGGCCTACGAGCAGTACTTC.

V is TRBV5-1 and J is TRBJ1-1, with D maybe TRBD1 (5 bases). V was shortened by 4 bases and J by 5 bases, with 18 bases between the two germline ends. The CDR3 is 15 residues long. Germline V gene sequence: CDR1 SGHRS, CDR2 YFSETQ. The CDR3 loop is CASSTAWGGKTEAFF. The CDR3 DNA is TGCGCCAGCAGCACTGCATGGGGGGGAAAAACTGAAGCTTTCTTT. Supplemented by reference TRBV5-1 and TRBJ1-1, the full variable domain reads KAGVTQTPRYLIKTRGQQVTLSCSPISGHRSVSWYQQTPGQGLQFLFEYFSETQRNKGNFPGRFSGRQFSNSRSEMNVSTLELGDSALYLCASSTAWGGKTEAFFGQGTRLTVV.

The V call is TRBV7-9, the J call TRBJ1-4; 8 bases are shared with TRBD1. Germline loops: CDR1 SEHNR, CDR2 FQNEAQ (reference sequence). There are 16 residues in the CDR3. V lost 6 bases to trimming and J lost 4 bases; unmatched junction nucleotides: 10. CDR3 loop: CASRPTGGRGNEKLFF. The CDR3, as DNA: TGTGCCAGCAGGCCTACAGGGGGAAGAGGTAATGAAAAACTGTTTTTT.

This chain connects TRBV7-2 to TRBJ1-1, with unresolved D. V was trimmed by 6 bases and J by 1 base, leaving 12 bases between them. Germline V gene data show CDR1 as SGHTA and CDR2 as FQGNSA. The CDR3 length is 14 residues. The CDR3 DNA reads TGTGCCAGCAGTCCCCTAGGAGGGAACACTGAAGCTTTCTTT. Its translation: CASSPLGGNTEAFF.